Shown below are 31 T cell receptor beta chains from a single sample sequenced in a study of blood T cells in healthy people across ages. The second PCR ran about 6 to 11 cycles with a sample-barcoded 5' primer and J-beta primers. TCRdb redid the calling of the 5' RACE reads with MiXCR, one entry per CDR3 protein. The table includes over 1,500,000 distinct CDR3 sequences, 49% detected once. The specimen sequenced was blood. These receptors came from a woman in her 40s in good health.

About this clonotype: The germline gene is not matched at one end of the junction; a read error may be the cause. The chain employs TRBV3-1 and TRBJ1-2, with D unclear. This CDR3 region has 14 residues. Per the germline V gene, CDR1 is LGHDT and CDR2 is YNNKEL (reference sequence). CDR3 DNA sequence: TGCGCCAGCAGCCAAGATATCGTCCCGCGTGGCTACACCTTC. Amino acid sequence: CASSQDIVPRGYTF.

This clonotype has a handful of counts. The chain employs TRBV5-1 and TRBJ2-4; maybe TRBD1 (5 bases). Germline-derived CDR1 and CDR2 are SGHRS and YFSETQ. V lost 1 base to trimming and J lost 3 bases, with 14 bases between them. The CDR3 totals 16 residues. The CDR3 reads CASSLLGVQGKNIQYF. The CDR3 DNA reads as TGCGCCAGCAGCTTGTTAGGGGTACAAGGCAAAAACATTCAGTACTTC.

Details on this clonotype: A much larger clone lies one base from this, so it may be a read error. The chain has TRBV7-9 and TRBJ1-5; D is ambiguous. Per the germline V gene, CDR1 is SEHNR and CDR2 is FQNEAQ (reference sequence). CDR3 length: 14 residues. DNA of the CDR3: TGTGCCAGCAGCTTACCAGGAGGCAATCGGCCCCAGCATTTT. It translates to CASSLPGGNRPQHF. Together with reference TRBV7-9 and TRBJ1-5, the CDR3 gives the full variable domain: DTGVSQNPRHKITKRGQNVTFRCDPISEHNRLYWYRQTLGQGPEFLTYFQNEAQLEKSRLLSDRFSAERPKGSFSTLEIQRTEQGDSAMYLCASSLPGGNRPQHFGDGTRLSIL.

This clonotype was found once. V and J are TRBV7-2 and TRBJ2-7, with 8 bases fitting TRBD1. With the DNA end fitting TRBJ2-5 better, the J assignment may be wrong. The CDR3 has 11 amino acids. Germline lookup yields CDR1 SGHTA and CDR2 FQGNSA. The CDR3 spells CASQGAKTQYF. In DNA, the CDR3 is TGTGCCAGCCAGGGGGCAAAGACCCAGTACTTC.

The rearrangement joins TRBV6-6 to TRBJ2-7; no definite D call. The germline V gene has CDR1 MNHNY and CDR2 SVGAGI (reference sequence). The CDR3 is 12 amino acids. The ends were cut back, 7 bases at V and 3 bases at J, with 10 bases in the middle. CDR3 sequence reads: CASTSNLYEQYF. The CDR3 bases are TGTGCCAGCACCTCAAACCTCTACGAGCAGTACTTC.

The chain joins TRBV18 to TRBJ2-5; 9 bases agree with TRBD1. There are 15 residues in the CDR3. The V gene's germline CDR1 is KGHSH and CDR2 LQKENI. The V gene end was trimmed by 6 bases and the J gene end by 6 bases; junction bases not matched to a gene: 11. CDR3 sequence: CASSPGQGSGKTQYF. The DNA for the CDR3 is TGTGCCAGCTCCCCAGGACAGGGGTCTGGGAAGACCCAGTACTTC.

Note on this clonotype: This may arise from a read error, as a much more abundant clone is one base away. The CDR3 DNA sequence: TGCAGTGCTAGCCCGGGACAGGGGAACTACGAGCAGTACTTC. The encoded protein is CSASPGQGNYEQYF. This chain uses TRBV20-1 with TRBJ2-7; 10 nucleotides align to TRBD1. The CDR3 has 14 amino acids. V was pared by 3 bases and J by 3 bases, with 5 bases of the junction left unmatched. Germline lookup yields CDR1 DFQATT and CDR2 SNEGSKA (reference sequence).

The chain joins TRBV28 to TRBJ1-2; 11 bases are shared with TRBD1. From germline, CDR1 is MDHEN and CDR2 SYDVKM. This CDR3 has 18 amino acids. Unmatched junction bases numbered 12, after V lost 3 bases and J lost 3 bases. DNA for the CDR3: TGTGCCAGCAGTTTCGGAGGGACAGGGGGTACCTGGGACTATGGCTACACCTTC. Encoded protein: CASSFGGTGGTWDYGYTF.

The chain couples TRBV29-1 to TRBJ2-5; weak D call: TRBD1 (7 bases). This CDR3 comprises 11 residues. Germline CDR1 reads SQVTM; CDR2 reads ANQGSEA. V lost 8 bases, J lost 3 bases, and 10 bases lay in between. CDR3 DNA sequence: TGCAGCCAGGGGGGCGAAGAGACCCAGTACTTC. Amino acid sequence: CSQGGEETQYF.

Details on this clonotype: A junction end diverges from the germline sequence, so it may reflect a read error. The rearrangement uses TRBV29-1 and TRBJ2-3; 7 bases align to TRBD1. The CDR3 runs 13 residues. From germline, CDR1 is SQVTM and CDR2 ANQGSEA. This CDR3 reads CGVASDRRNTQYF. For the CDR3, the DNA is TGCGGCGTCGCCTCGGACAGGCGGAATACGCAGTATTTT.

The chain carries TRBV7-9 and TRBJ2-1; maybe TRBD2 (6 bases). Germline V gene lookup returns CDR1 SEHNR and CDR2 FQNEAQ (reference sequence). V dropped 2 bases and J dropped 10 bases, with 15 bases sitting between them. There are 14 residues in the CDR3. CDR3 amino acids: CASSLRAGTLEQFF. CDR3 nucleotide sequence: TGTGCCAGCAGCTTACGAGCGGGTACCTTAGAGCAGTTCTTC.

The chain couples TRBV4-3 to TRBJ1-6, with D hard to call. Trimming took off 0 bases at V and 16 bases at J, with 13 bases between the two ends. Germline CDR1 LGHNA, CDR2 YSLEER. The length of the CDR3 is 13 residues. For the CDR3, the DNA is TGCGCCAGCAGCCAAGAACCCAGCGTAGGACTCCACTTT. Translation gives CASSQEPSVGLHF.

This clonotype occurred once. The J gene is TRBJ2-3, the V gene TRBV28; D might be TRBD2 (6 bases). This CDR3 region has 15 residues. Per germline, CDR1 MDHEN and CDR2 SYDVKM. V was pared by 6 bases and J by 3 bases, with 16 bases between. CDR3 coding DNA: TGTGCCAGCAGAATCGGAGGGGCCGGAACAGATACGCAGTATTTT. It specifies CASRIGGAGTDTQYF. The full variable domain, its missing parts supplied by reference TRBV28 and TRBJ2-3, is DVKVTQSSRYLVKRTGEKVFLECVQDMDHENMFWYRQDPGLGLRLIYFSYDVKMKEKGDIPEGYSVSREKKERFSLILESASTNQTSMYLCASRIGGAGTDTQYFGPGTRLTVL.

The genes are TRBV28 and TRBJ2-3; TRBD2 matches 8 bases. Germline loops: CDR1 MDHEN, CDR2 SYDVKM. Trimming at V came to 1 base and at J to 0 bases, leaving 9 bases not matched to a gene. The length of the CDR3 is 18 residues. CDR3 coding DNA: TGTGCCAGCAGTTTATCAGGCGGGGGGTCCCCTAGCACAGATACGCAGTATTTT. Translating gives CASSLSGGGSPSTDTQYF.

This clonotype appeared a few times. The chain combines TRBV18 with TRBJ2-7; D gene ambiguous. V shed 2 bases and J shed 4 bases, with 12 bases lying between them. CDR1 KGHSH and CDR2 LQKENI come from the germline V gene. This CDR3 comprises 14 residues. The CDR3, as DNA: TGTGCCAGCTCACCATCAAGGTTGGGGTACGAGCAGTACTTC. It specifies CASSPSRLGYEQYF. The full variable domain, rest sourced from reference TRBV18 and TRBJ2-7, is NAGVMQNPRHLVRRRGQEARLRCSPMKGHSHVYWYRQLPEEGLKFMVYLQKENIIDESGMPKERFSAEFPKEGPSILRIQQVVRGDSAAYFCASSPSRLGYEQYFGPGTRLTVT.

The chain couples TRBV29-1 to TRBJ2-7; TRBD2 agrees at 11 bases. V lost 1 base, J lost 3 bases, and 5 bases stayed unmatched. Per germline, CDR1 SQVTM and CDR2 ANQGSEA. The CDR3 is 15 residues long. The CDR3 loop is CSVEVTSGGFYEQYF. CDR3 coding DNA: TGCAGCGTTGAAGTCACTAGCGGGGGATTCTACGAGCAGTACTTC.

The V and J genes are TRBV27 and TRBJ1-1; 7 bases agree with TRBD1. V shed 6 bases and J 0 bases; nucleotides not matched to a gene: 7. CDR1 MNHEY and CDR2 SMNVEV come from the germline V gene (reference sequence). The CDR3 totals 15 residues. CDR3 bases: TGTGCCAGCAGAAAGACAGGGACGGTGAACACTGAAGCTTTCTTT. Encoded protein: CASRKTGTVNTEAFF.

The gene calls are TRBV18 and TRBJ2-4, with 7 bases matching TRBD2. The trim removed 0 bases at V and 3 bases at J, leaving 11 bases unmatched. Germline V gives CDR1 KGHSH, CDR2 LQKENI. The CDR3 totals 18 residues. The CDR3 sequence: CASSPPGRAAEGKNIQYF. CDR3 sequence (DNA): TGTGCCAGCTCACCACCAGGGAGGGCTGCCGAAGGCAAAAACATTCAGTACTTC.

The chain is built from TRBV9 and TRBJ2-1, with D perhaps being TRBD1 or TRBD2 (5 bases each). Trimming cost V 3 bases and J 6 bases, with 13 bases left between them. Germline V CDR1 and CDR2: SGDLS, YYNGEE. The CDR3 has 14 residues. The CDR3 reads CASSAPGRRNEQFF. The CDR3 DNA follows: TGTGCCAGCAGCGCCCCGGGACGGCGCAATGAGCAGTTCTTC.

CDR3 region: CASSLSLAGANYNEQFF. In nucleotides, the CDR3 is TGTGCCAGCAGCTTATCACTAGCGGGGGCCAACTACAATGAGCAGTTCTTC. V usage is TRBV7-2 and J usage is TRBJ2-1, with TRBD2 identical over 11 bases. This CDR3 spans 17 amino acids. V was pared by 2 bases and J by 3 bases, with 6 bases of the junction left unmatched. CDR1 and CDR2 (germline): SGHTA, FQGNSA.

This clonotype was observed a few times. This rearrangement joins TRBV5-1 to TRBJ2-4; TRBD2 agrees at 12 bases. The DNA end is a closer match to TRBJ2-5, so the J assignment may be wrong. CDR3 length: 17 residues. Germline loops: CDR1 SGHRS, CDR2 YFSETQ. The CDR3 DNA follows: TGCGCCAGCAGCTCAAGACTAGCGGGGGTTCGACGTGAGACCCAGTACTTC. This sequence encodes CASSSRLAGVRRETQYF.

This clonotype was counted between two and nine times. V is TRBV6-6 and J is TRBJ2-1; 8 positions match TRBD2. The V and J ends lost 4 bases and 8 bases, in that order; junction bases with no gene match: 7. CDR1 is MNHNY, CDR2 SVGAGI, per germline (reference sequence). This CDR3 region has 14 residues. In DNA, the CDR3 is TGTGCCAGCAGTTGGACTAGCAATAGCGATGAGCAGTTCTTC. Translated: CASSWTSNSDEQFF.

CDR3 loop: CASSEALSRTGRNEQFF. Here the CDR3 DNA reads TGTGCCAGCAGTGAAGCGCTTTCTCGGACAGGGCGGAATGAGCAGTTCTTC. The chain has TRBV6-1 and TRBJ2-1; TRBD1 aligns across 8 bases. V lost 0 bases and J lost 7; bases outside the gene matches: 11. CDR1 and CDR2 (germline): MNHNS, SASEGT. This CDR3 is built from 17 residues.

There are many counts of this clonotype. The rearrangement uses TRBV7-2 and TRBJ2-6; D uncertain. V gave up 5 bases and J gave up 0 bases, with 8 bases separating them. The CDR3 sequence is 15 residues long. The germline CDR1 and CDR2 sequences are SGHTA and FQGNSA. In nucleotides, the CDR3 is TGTGCCAGCAGCCGGGCCTTCTCTGGGGCCAACGTCCTGACTTTC. This codes for CASSRAFSGANVLTF. The full variable domain, in which reference TRBV7-2 and TRBJ2-6 provide the parts outside the CDR3, is GAGVSQSPSNKVTEKGKDVELRCDPISGHTALYWYRQSLGQGLEFLIYFQGNSAPDKSGLPSDRFSAERTGGSVSTLTIQRTQQEDSAVYLCASSRAFSGANVLTFGAGSRLTVL.

This clonotype was seen more than once but under ten times. This chain uses TRBV25-1 with TRBJ2-7; 9 positions agree with TRBD1. This CDR3 comprises 15 residues. The V segment lost 4 bases and the J segment 5 bases; nucleotides outside the gene matches: 9. Germline CDR1 reads MGHDK; CDR2 reads SYGVNS. Here the CDR3 reads CASSVDRTGAHEQYF. CDR3 sequence (DNA): TGTGCCAGCAGTGTGGATAGGACAGGGGCCCACGAGCAGTACTTC.

In its sample, this clonotype was seen a few times. The V call is TRBV5-6, the J call TRBJ1-5; tentatively, D is TRBD1 (5 bases). The V end was cut by 1 base, the J end by 10 bases, with 18 bases between. The CDR3 contains 15 residues. From germline, CDR1 is SGHDT and CDR2 YYEEEE. This CDR3 reads CASSLYGAAGEPQHF. The CDR3 DNA follows: TGTGCCAGCAGCTTGTACGGGGCGGCGGGGGAACCCCAGCATTTT.

This clonotype appeared a few times. The chain combines TRBV4-3 with TRBJ2-5; 12 nucleotides match TRBD2. CDR1 and CDR2 from the germline V gene are LGHNA and YSLEER. V dropped 0 bases and J dropped 4; count of bases not matched to a gene: 9. CDR3 size: 18 residues. CDR3 in amino acids: CASSQDRTSGALGETQYF. Written as DNA, the CDR3 is TGCGCCAGCAGCCAAGATAGGACTAGCGGGGCCCTAGGAGAGACCCAGTACTTC.

The sample holds a few counts of this clonotype. The V gene is TRBV3-1, the J gene TRBJ2-5, with TRBD2 matching 10 bases. Trimming cost V 4 bases and J 2 bases; bases outside gene matches: 16. This CDR3 spans 19 amino acids. Germline V gene data show CDR1 as LGHDT and CDR2 as YNNKEL (reference sequence). The CDR3 nucleotides are TGTGCCAGCAGCCTCAGACTAGCGGGCCCCAGCGGGGGACAAGAGACCCAGTACTTC. This gives the protein CASSLRLAGPSGGQETQYF.

CDR3 sequence (DNA): TGTGCCAGCAGCTCCCCGACGGGGGCCGCCCATACCCAGTACTTC. This encodes CASSSPTGAAHTQYF. V usage is TRBV7-8 and J usage is TRBJ2-7; D might be TRBD1 or TRBD2, each matching 6 bases. Deletions cut 4 bases from V and 10 bases from J, with 23 bases between. This CDR3 spans 15 amino acids. Germline lookup yields CDR1 SGHVS and CDR2 FQNEAQ.

This chain connects TRBV9 to TRBJ2-3; 8 nucleotides align to TRBD2. The germline V gene encodes CDR1 SGDLS and CDR2 YYNGEE. Losses at the gene ends were 4 bases for V and 2 bases for J; bases not matched to a gene: 6. CDR3 length: 15 amino acids. CDR3 sequence (DNA): TGTGCCAGCAGCCCCCGGACTAGCCCCACAGATACGCAGTATTTT. Amino acids: CASSPRTSPTDTQYF.

This rearrangement joins TRBV12-3 or TRBV12-4 to TRBJ1-4; no definite D call. The CDR3 runs 14 residues. V lost 7 bases and J lost 8, with 17 bases in between. CDR3 in amino acids: CASTRGRAREKLFF. The CDR3, as DNA: TGTGCCAGCACCCGCGGGAGGGCACGAGAAAAACTGTTTTTT.